The 28 T cell receptor beta chains below come from one sample, sequenced in a study of blood T cell repertoires in COVID-19. Libraries were prepared by immunoSEQ multiplex PCR; TCRdb keeps only in-frame clonotypes and omits some of them. The sample holds under 50,000 clones; about 86% are singletons and the top ten take over 5%. The sequencing sample was made of peripheral blood. The receptors were gathered from a man aged 40-49 years with active COVID-19.

The rearrangement links TRBV5-1 to TRBJ1-2; 7 nucleotides align to TRBD1. The length of the CDR3 is 16 residues. Germline CDR1 and CDR2: SGHRS and YFSETQ. V lost 2 bases to trimming and J lost 7 bases; unmatched junction nucleotides: 14. The CDR3 here is CASSFSWGGQAGGYTF. In DNA, the CDR3 is TGCGCCAGCAGCTTTTCGTGGGGAGGACAGGCAGGTGGCTACACCTTC. The entire variable domain, with the rest obtained from reference TRBV5-1 and TRBJ1-2, is as follows: KAGVTQTPRYLIKTRGQQVTLSCSPISGHRSVSWYQQTPGQGLQFLFEYFSETQRNKGNFPGRFSGRQFSNSRSEMNVSTLELGDSALYLCASSFSWGGQAGGYTFGSGTRLTVV.

This clone was seen once. The chain couples TRBV28 to TRBJ1-1; TRBD1 is a possible D gene (6 bases). The V gene's germline CDR1 is MDHEN and CDR2 SYDVKM. The V and J ends lost 4 bases and 4 bases respectively, with 13 bases between them. The CDR3 covers 14 residues. The CDR3 sequence is CASSSPGVGTEAFF. Here the CDR3 DNA reads TGTGCCAGCAGTTCTCCAGGGGTGGGCACTGAAGCTTTCTTT.

The V and J genes are TRBV3-1 (or the pseudogene TRBV3-2) and TRBJ2-5; 7 nucleotides align to TRBD1. In germline, CDR1 is LGHDT, CDR2 YNNKEL (reference sequence). J was trimmed by 1 base and V by 6 bases; bases with no gene match: 20. The CDR3 is made up of 19 amino acids. The CDR3 DNA reads TGTGCCAGCAGTAGTGTTTGGGCCCGGGCACAGGGGACCCAAGAGACCCAGTACTTC. Its protein is CASSSVWARAQGTQETQYF.

The chain carries TRBV6-6 and TRBJ2-7, with TRBD2 matching 7 bases. The ends lost 6 bases at V and 3 bases at J; junction bases unmatched: 8. The germline gives CDR1 MNHNY, CDR2 SVGAGI (reference sequence). CDR3 length: 14 residues. CDR3 in amino acids: CASRGLAADYEQYF. The CDR3, as DNA: TGTGCCAGCAGGGGGCTAGCGGCAGACTACGAGCAGTACTTC.

The V call is TRBV4-2, the J call TRBJ2-7, with TRBD2 matching 11 bases. The CDR3 is made up of 16 amino acids. J lost 0 bases, V lost 3 bases, and 4 bases had no gene match. Per the germline V gene, CDR1 is LGHNA and CDR2 is YNFKEQ. CDR3 nucleotides: TGTGCCAGCAGCCACGGACTAGCGGGTACCTCCTACGAGCAGTACTTC. It is translated as CASSHGLAGTSYEQYF.

This clone occurred once. This chain links TRBV5-1 with TRBJ1-3; the D is unclear. This CDR3 is built from 14 residues. CDR1 and CDR2 (germline): SGHRS, YFSETQ. V lost 5 bases and J lost 0, with 9 bases in between. This CDR3 is CASREGDSGNTIYF. The CDR3 nucleotides are TGCGCCAGCAGGGAGGGCGACTCTGGAAACACCATATATTTT.

DNA for the CDR3: TGTGCCAGCATCTCCTGGGGAGGGGATTCCTACGAGCAGTACTTC. Its translation is CASISWGGDSYEQYF. The chain combines TRBV28 with TRBJ2-7, with TRBD2 matching 7 bases. V dropped 7 bases and J dropped 1; count of bases not matched to a gene: 10. This CDR3 has 15 residues. The germline V gene encodes CDR1 MDHEN and CDR2 SYDVKM.

J is TRBJ2-3 and V is TRBV3-1 (or the pseudogene TRBV3-2); 9 bases are a match to TRBD1. The germline V gene encodes CDR1 LGHDT and CDR2 YNNKEL (reference sequence). The CDR3 covers 14 residues. After removal of 5 bases from V and 5 bases from J, the junction contained 5 bases not matched to a gene. As DNA, the CDR3 is TGTGCCAGCAGCTGGGACAGGGAGGGAGATACGCAGTATTTT. Translating gives CASSWDREGDTQYF.

This chain links TRBV19 with TRBJ2-1; TRBD2 agrees at 10 bases. This CDR3 comprises 17 residues. Germline V gene lookup returns CDR1 LNHDA and CDR2 SQIVND (reference sequence). With V trimmed by 2 bases and J by 4 bases, 8 bases remained unmatched. The CDR3: CASSITPRTSGYNEQFF. CDR3 nucleotide sequence: TGTGCCAGTAGTATAACTCCGAGGACTAGCGGTTACAATGAGCAGTTCTTC.

In its sample, this clone was seen once. The chain has TRBV6-9 and TRBJ2-7; tentative D call: TRBD2 (6 bases). The CDR3 runs 15 residues. V lost 10 bases to trimming and J lost 1 base, with 20 bases between them. The germline gives CDR1 MNHGY, CDR2 SVAAGI. The CDR3 DNA sequence: TGTGCCAACGCATTTGCAGGAGGGCCGTCCTACGAGCAGTACTTC. Protein sequence: CANAFAGGPSYEQYF.

The chain links TRBV7-6 to TRBJ1-2; 10 bases fit TRBD1. The CDR3 is 13 amino acids. Germline CDR1 reads SGHVS; CDR2 reads FNYEAQ. V lost 5 bases, J lost 5 bases, and 2 bases stayed unmatched. Here the CDR3 DNA reads TGTGCCAGCAGCCCGGGACAGGGGTATGGCTACACCTTC. Encoded protein: CASSPGQGYGYTF.

V usage is TRBV6-6 and J usage is TRBJ2-1; 8 bases line up with TRBD2. The CDR3 runs to 18 residues. Unmatched junction bases numbered 19, after V lost 5 bases and J lost 7 bases. Germline V lookup: CDR1 MNHNY, CDR2 SVGAGI (reference sequence). The CDR3 DNA follows: TGTGCCAGCAGTCCCCGGAGTGGTAGCGGGACCCGGCGGAATGAGCAGTTCTTC. Protein product: CASSPRSGSGTRRNEQFF.

This sequence joins TRBV27 and TRBJ2-3; 7 nucleotides align to TRBD2. J lost 2 bases, V lost 3 bases, and 8 bases had no gene match. The V gene's germline CDR1 is MNHEY and CDR2 SMNVEV (reference sequence). The CDR3 length is 16 residues. The CDR3 loop reads CASSLIARGFTDTQYF. CDR3 bases: TGTGCCAGCAGTTTGATCGCGCGGGGGTTCACAGATACGCAGTATTTT.

The chain links TRBV5-5 to TRBJ2-7; 7 bases map to TRBD2. Per germline, CDR1 SGHKS and CDR2 YYEKEE (reference sequence). The CDR3 is 15 amino acids. J was trimmed by 0 bases and V by 4 bases; bases with no gene match: 7. The CDR3 loop is CASSPASGSSYEQYF. In DNA, the CDR3 is TGTGCCAGCAGCCCCGCTAGCGGAAGCTCCTACGAGCAGTACTTC.

The chain recombines TRBV27 with TRBJ2-7; 12 bases are shared with TRBD2. With 5 bases clipped from V and 1 base from J, the junction kept 6 bases outside the gene matches. Germline assignment: CDR1 MNHEY and CDR2 SMNVEV (reference sequence). The CDR3 loop spans 16 amino acids. In nucleotides, the CDR3 is TGTGCCAGCAGTCCTAACGGACTAGCGGGATCCTACGAGCAGTACTTC. It encodes CASSPNGLAGSYEQYF.

The count of this clone is one. The V call is TRBV5-6, the J call TRBJ1-3, with TRBD1 matching over 7 bases. Germline values: CDR1 SGHDT, CDR2 YYEEEE. V lost 7 bases, J lost 4 bases, and 8 bases stayed unmatched. CDR3 length: 14 residues. The CDR3 bases are TGTGCCAGCGCCCCGAGGGGGCGAGGAAACACCATATATTTT. It specifies CASAPRGRGNTIYF.

V usage is TRBV7-2 and J usage is TRBJ2-3, with 10 bases identical to TRBD2. CDR1 is SGHTA, CDR2 FQGNSA, per germline. This CDR3 has 15 residues. V lost 5 bases to trimming and J lost 2 bases; unmatched junction nucleotides: 4. CDR3 sequence: CASSPSGSSTDTQYF. The DNA for the CDR3 is TGTGCCAGCAGCCCTAGCGGGAGTTCCACAGATACGCAGTATTTT.

The chain uses TRBV4-1 and TRBJ2-7; 13 bases map to TRBD2. Looked up from germline, CDR1 is MGHRA and CDR2 is YSYEKL. V shed 0 bases and J 2 bases; nucleotides not matched to a gene: 1. The CDR3 extends over 16 amino acids. The CDR3 coding sequence is TGCGCCAGCAGCCAAGAAGGGACTAGCGGGACCTACGAGCAGTACTTC. This encodes CASSQEGTSGTYEQYF.

V usage is TRBV6-4 and J usage is TRBJ2-6; TRBD2 might be the D (5 bases). Germline V gene lookup returns CDR1 MRHNA and CDR2 SNTAGT. This CDR3 contains 15 residues. The V end was cut by 6 bases, the J end by 0 bases, with 9 bases between. The CDR3 sequence: CASSPDFSGANVLTF. CDR3 DNA sequence: TGTGCCAGCAGCCCGGACTTCTCTGGGGCCAACGTCCTGACTTTC.

The chain carries TRBV5-1 and TRBJ1-1; perhaps TRBD1 as D (5 bases). CDR1 is SGHRS, CDR2 YFSETQ, per germline. V was trimmed by 4 bases and J by 5 bases, leaving 21 bases between them. The CDR3 covers 16 residues. In DNA form, the CDR3 reads TGCGCCAGCAGCCGGGACCCGGGCTCCGGAGGGACTGAAGCTTTCTTT. Its translation is CASSRDPGSGGTEAFF.

This clone was observed a few times. V gene TRBV28 combines with J gene TRBJ2-1, with 13 bases aligning to TRBD2. The trim removed 4 bases at V and 5 bases at J, leaving 8 bases unmatched. CDR1 and CDR2 from the germline V gene are MDHEN and SYDVKM. This CDR3 has 17 amino acids. CDR3 sequence reads: CASSSNPGTSGNNEQFF. CDR3 coding DNA: TGTGCCAGCAGTTCAAATCCCGGGACTAGCGGGAACAATGAGCAGTTCTTC.

This clone occurred once. The gene calls are TRBV5-1 and TRBJ2-7; 7 nucleotides line up with TRBD2. V shed 7 bases and J 6 bases; nucleotides not matched to a gene: 13. The CDR3 extends over 14 amino acids. Germline CDR1 and CDR2: SGHRS and YFSETQ. DNA for the CDR3: TGCGCCAGCGGTTTTGGCTCCGGGGGGTCCGAGCAGTACTTC. Translating gives CASGFGSGGSEQYF. Variable domain in full (rest from reference TRBV5-1 and TRBJ2-7): KAGVTQTPRYLIKTRGQQVTLSCSPISGHRSVSWYQQTPGQGLQFLFEYFSETQRNKGNFPGRFSGRQFSNSRSEMNVSTLELGDSALYLCASGFGSGGSEQYFGPGTRLTVT.

This chain uses TRBV5-4 with TRBJ1-1; D is uncertain. This CDR3 has 14 residues. Looked up from germline, CDR1 is SGHNT and CDR2 is YYREEE (reference sequence). Deletions cut 4 bases from V and 1 base from J, with 11 bases between. The chain's CDR3 is CASSPRVANTEAFF. In DNA form, the CDR3 reads TGTGCCAGCAGCCCGAGGGTTGCGAACACTGAAGCTTTCTTT.

A single count supports this clone. This rearrangement joins TRBV5-1 to TRBJ2-2; D is possibly TRBD1 (6 bases). This CDR3 is 14 amino acids long. Between the trimmed V and J ends, which lost 4 bases and 1 base, there was a span of 8 bases. The germline V gene has CDR1 SGHRS and CDR2 YFSETQ. The CDR3 loop reads CASSMTGNTGELFF. For the CDR3, the DNA is TGCGCCAGCAGCATGACAGGGAACACCGGGGAGCTGTTTTTT. Using reference TRBV5-1 and TRBJ2-2 for the parts outside the CDR3, the full variable domain is KAGVTQTPRYLIKTRGQQVTLSCSPISGHRSVSWYQQTPGQGLQFLFEYFSETQRNKGNFPGRFSGRQFSNSRSEMNVSTLELGDSALYLCASSMTGNTGELFFGEGSRLTVL.

The J gene is TRBJ1-1, the V gene TRBV7-3; weak D call: TRBD1 (6 bases). The CDR3 extends over 14 amino acids. Trimming cost V 2 bases and J 3 bases, with 10 bases left between them. Germline CDR1 SGHTA, CDR2 FQGTGA. The CDR3 DNA is TGTGCCAGCAGCTTAGGCAGGGGCCACACTGAAGCTTTCTTT. This translates into CASSLGRGHTEAFF.

This sequence joins TRBV6-5 and TRBJ1-1; D perhaps matches TRBD1 (6 bases). The CDR3 contains 14 residues. CDR1 and CDR2 from the germline V gene are MNHEY and SVGAGI. V was trimmed by 3 bases and J by 1 base, leaving 9 bases between them. The CDR3 sequence: CASSYPGENTEAFF. The CDR3 DNA follows: TGTGCCAGCAGTTATCCAGGGGAGAACACTGAAGCTTTCTTT.

CDR3 coding DNA: TGTGCCAGCGGAAGGGACAGGGGGCGTACCTACGAGCAGTACTTC. Protein product: CASGRDRGRTYEQYF. The chain employs TRBV6-5 and TRBJ2-7; TRBD1 aligns across 12 bases. This CDR3 contains 15 residues. V lost 8 bases to trimming and J lost 2 bases; unmatched junction nucleotides: 7. Germline V gene lookup returns CDR1 MNHEY and CDR2 SVGAGI.

The chain has TRBV2 and TRBJ2-3; D is uncertain. Per germline, CDR1 SNHLY and CDR2 FYNNEI. Trimming took 7 bases from V and 2 from J, leaving 10 bases between them. CDR3 size: 13 residues. CDR3 in amino acids: CASTRGSTDTQYF. DNA for the CDR3: TGTGCCAGCACCCGCGGATCCACAGATACGCAGTATTTT.